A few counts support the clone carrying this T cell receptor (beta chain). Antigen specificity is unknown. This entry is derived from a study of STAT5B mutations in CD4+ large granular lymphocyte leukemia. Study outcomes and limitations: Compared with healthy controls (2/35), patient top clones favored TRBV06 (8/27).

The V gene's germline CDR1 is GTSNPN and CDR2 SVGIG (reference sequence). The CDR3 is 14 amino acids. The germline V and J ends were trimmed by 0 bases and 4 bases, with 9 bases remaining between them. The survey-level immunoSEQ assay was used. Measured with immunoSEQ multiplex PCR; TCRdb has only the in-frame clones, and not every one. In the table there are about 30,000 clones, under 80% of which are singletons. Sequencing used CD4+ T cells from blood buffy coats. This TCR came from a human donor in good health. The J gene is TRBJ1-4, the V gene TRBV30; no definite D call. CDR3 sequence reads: CAWSVSGFNEKLFF. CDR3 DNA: TGTGCCTGGAGTGTTAGCGGGTTTAATGAAAAACTGTTTTTT.